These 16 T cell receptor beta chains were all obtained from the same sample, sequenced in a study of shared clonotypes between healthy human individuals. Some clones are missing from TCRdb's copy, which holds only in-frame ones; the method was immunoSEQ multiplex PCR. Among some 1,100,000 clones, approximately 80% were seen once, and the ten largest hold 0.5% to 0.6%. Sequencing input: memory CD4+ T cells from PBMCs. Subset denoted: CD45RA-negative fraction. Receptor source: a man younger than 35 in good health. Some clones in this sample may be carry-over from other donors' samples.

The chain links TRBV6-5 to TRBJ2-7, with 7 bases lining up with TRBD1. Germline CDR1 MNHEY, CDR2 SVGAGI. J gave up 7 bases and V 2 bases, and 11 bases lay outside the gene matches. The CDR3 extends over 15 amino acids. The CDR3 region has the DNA TGTGCCAGCAGTTACAGTGGGACAGAGAAGAGGGAGCAGTACTTC. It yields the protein CASSYSGTEKREQYF.

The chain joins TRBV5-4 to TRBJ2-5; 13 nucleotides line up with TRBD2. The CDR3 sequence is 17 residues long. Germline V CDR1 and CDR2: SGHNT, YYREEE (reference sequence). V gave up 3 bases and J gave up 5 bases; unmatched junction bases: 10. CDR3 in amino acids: CASSSGTSGIPAETQYF. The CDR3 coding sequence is TGTGCCAGCAGCTCCGGGACTAGCGGGATTCCAGCCGAGACCCAGTACTTC.

CDR3 nucleotide sequence: TGTGCCAGCAGGACGGGACCCTCGAGAGGAAACACCATATATTTT. This sequence encodes CASRTGPSRGNTIYF. V is TRBV6-5 and J is TRBJ1-3, with D maybe TRBD1 (5 bases). CDR1 is MNHEY, CDR2 SVGAGI, per germline. The CDR3 has 15 residues. V lost 6 bases to trimming and J lost 4 bases, with 16 bases between them.

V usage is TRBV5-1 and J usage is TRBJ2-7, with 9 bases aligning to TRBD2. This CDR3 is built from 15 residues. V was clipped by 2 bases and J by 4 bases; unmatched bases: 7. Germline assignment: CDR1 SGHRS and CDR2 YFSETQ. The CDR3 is CASSFNSGSDYEQYF. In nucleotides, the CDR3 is TGCGCCAGCAGCTTTAATAGCGGGAGTGATTACGAGCAGTACTTC.

The CDR3 nucleotides are TGCAGCGTTGAGCCCCACTCTGGAAACACCATATATTTT. This translates into CSVEPHSGNTIYF. V gene TRBV29-1 combines with J gene TRBJ1-3; D is unclear. Germline values: CDR1 SQVTM, CDR2 ANQGSEA. The V and J ends lost 3 bases and 0 bases respectively, with 6 bases between them. The CDR3 spans 13 residues.

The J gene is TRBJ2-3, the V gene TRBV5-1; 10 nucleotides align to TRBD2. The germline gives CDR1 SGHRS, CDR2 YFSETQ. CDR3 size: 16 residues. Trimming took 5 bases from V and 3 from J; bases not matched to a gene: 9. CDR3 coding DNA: TGCGCCAGCAGGGGTACTAGCGGGATAAGGACAGATACGCAGTATTTT. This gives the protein CASRGTSGIRTDTQYF. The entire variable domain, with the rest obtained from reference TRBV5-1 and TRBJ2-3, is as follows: KAGVTQTPRYLIKTRGQQVTLSCSPISGHRSVSWYQQTPGQGLQFLFEYFSETQRNKGNFPGRFSGRQFSNSRSEMNVSTLELGDSALYLCASRGTSGIRTDTQYFGPGTRLTVL.

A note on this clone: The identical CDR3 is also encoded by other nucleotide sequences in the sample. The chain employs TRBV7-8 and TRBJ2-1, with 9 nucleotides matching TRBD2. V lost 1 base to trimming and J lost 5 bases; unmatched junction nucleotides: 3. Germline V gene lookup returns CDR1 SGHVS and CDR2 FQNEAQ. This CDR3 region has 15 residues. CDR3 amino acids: CASSLGLAGNNEQFF. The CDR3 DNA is TGTGCCAGCAGCTTAGGCCTAGCGGGAAACAATGAGCAGTTCTTC. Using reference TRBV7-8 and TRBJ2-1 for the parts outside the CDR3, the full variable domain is GAGVSQSPRYKVAKRGQDVALRCDPISGHVSLFWYQQALGQGPEFLTYFQNEAQLDKSGLPSDRFFAERPEGSVSTLKIQRTQQEDSAVYLCASSLGLAGNNEQFFGPGTRLTVL.

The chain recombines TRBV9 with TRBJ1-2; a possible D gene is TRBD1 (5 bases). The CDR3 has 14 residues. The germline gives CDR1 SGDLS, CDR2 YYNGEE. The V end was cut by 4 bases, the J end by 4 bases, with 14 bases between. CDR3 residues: CASSPAGPTYGYTF. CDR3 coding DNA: TGTGCCAGCAGCCCGGCGGGGCCCACCTATGGCTACACCTTC.

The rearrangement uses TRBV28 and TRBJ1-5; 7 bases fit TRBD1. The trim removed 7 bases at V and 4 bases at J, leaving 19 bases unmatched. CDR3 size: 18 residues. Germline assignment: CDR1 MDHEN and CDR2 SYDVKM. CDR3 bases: TGTGCCAGCACGGGCGAGTTGGGGGCGACAGGGAGAAATCAGCCCCAGCATTTT. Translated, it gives CASTGELGATGRNQPQHF.

The CDR3 region is CAISKGQGGNQPQHF. As DNA, the CDR3 is TGTGCCATCAGCAAGGGACAGGGGGGAAATCAGCCCCAGCATTTT. The chain recombines TRBV10-3 with TRBJ1-5; 11 nucleotides align to TRBD1. The CDR3 runs to 15 residues. CDR1 and CDR2 (germline): ENHRY, SYGVKD. The V segment lost 6 bases and the J segment 4 bases; nucleotides outside the gene matches: 5.

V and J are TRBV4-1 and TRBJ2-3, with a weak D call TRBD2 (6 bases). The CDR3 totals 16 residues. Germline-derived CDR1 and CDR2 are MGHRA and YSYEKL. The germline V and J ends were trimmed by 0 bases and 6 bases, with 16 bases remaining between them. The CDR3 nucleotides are TGCGCCAGCAGCCAAGAATTGCGGGGCTCTTGGGATACGCAGTATTTT. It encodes CASSQELRGSWDTQYF.

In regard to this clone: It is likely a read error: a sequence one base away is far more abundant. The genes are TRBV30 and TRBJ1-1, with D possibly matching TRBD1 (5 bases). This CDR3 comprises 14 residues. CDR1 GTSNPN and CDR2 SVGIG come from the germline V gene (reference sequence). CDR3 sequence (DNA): TGTGCCCGGAGTGTAGAACGCCAGGGCGCTGAAGCTTTCTTT. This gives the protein CARSVERQGAEAFF.

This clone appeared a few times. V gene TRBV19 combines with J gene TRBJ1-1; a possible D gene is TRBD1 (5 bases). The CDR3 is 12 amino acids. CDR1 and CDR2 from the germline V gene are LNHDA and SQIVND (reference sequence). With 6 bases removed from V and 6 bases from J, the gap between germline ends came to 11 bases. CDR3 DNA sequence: TGTGCCAGTAGAGGAGACAGCTCTGAAGCTTTCTTT. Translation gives CASRGDSSEAFF.

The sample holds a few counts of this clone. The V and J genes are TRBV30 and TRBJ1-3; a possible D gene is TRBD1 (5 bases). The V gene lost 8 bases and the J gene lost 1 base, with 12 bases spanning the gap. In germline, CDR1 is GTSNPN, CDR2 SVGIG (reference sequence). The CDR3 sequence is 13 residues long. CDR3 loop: CAGGTESGNTIYF. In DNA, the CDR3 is TGTGCCGGCGGGACTGAGTCTGGAAACACCATATATTTT.

The CDR3 DNA is TGCAGCGCCGGCCCGGGGGGCACAGATACGCAGTATTTT. Protein: CSAGPGGTDTQYF. The rearrangement uses TRBV29-1 and TRBJ2-3; possible D gene TRBD2, 6 bases. The germline V and J ends were trimmed by 7 bases and 1 base, with 12 bases remaining between them. The CDR3 has 13 amino acids. The germline V gene encodes CDR1 SQVTM and CDR2 ANQGSEA.

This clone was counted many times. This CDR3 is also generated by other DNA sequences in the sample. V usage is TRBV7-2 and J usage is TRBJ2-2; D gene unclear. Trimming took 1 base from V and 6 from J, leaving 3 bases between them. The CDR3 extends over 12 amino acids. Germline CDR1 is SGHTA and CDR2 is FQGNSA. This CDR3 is CASSLVPGELFF. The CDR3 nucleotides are TGTGCCAGCAGCTTAGTCCCCGGGGAGCTGTTTTTT. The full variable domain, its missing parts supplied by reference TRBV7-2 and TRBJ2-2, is GAGVSQSPSNKVTEKGKDVELRCDPISGHTALYWYRQSLGQGLEFLIYFQGNSAPDKSGLPSDRFSAERTGGSVSTLTIQRTQQEDSAVYLCASSLVPGELFFGEGSRLTVL.